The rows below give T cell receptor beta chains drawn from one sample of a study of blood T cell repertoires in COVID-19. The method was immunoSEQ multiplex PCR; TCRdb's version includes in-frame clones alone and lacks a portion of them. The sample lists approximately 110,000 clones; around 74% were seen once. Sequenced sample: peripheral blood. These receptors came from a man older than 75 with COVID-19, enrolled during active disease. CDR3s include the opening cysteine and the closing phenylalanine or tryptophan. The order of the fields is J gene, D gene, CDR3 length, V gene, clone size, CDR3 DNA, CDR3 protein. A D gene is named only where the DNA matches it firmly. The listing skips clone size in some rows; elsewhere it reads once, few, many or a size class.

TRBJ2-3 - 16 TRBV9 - TGTGCCAGCAGCGTAGAGGGCGGGCCTAGCACAGATACGCAGTATTTT CASSVEGGPSTDTQYF
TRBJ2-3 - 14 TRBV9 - TGTGCCAGCAGCGTAGGAGGTAGCACAGATACGCAGTATTTT CASSVGGSTDTQYF
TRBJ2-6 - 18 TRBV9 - TGTGCCAGCAGCGCGTCCGGGACTGGCCCCTCTGGGGCCAACGTCCTGACTTTC CASSASGTGPSGANVLTF
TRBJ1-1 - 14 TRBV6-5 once TGTGCCAGCGCGGGGAGGGGCCTTAACACTGAAGCTTTCTTT CASAGRGLNTEAFF
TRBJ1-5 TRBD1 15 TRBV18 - TGTGCCAGCTCACCCGGGGGACAGGGCAATCAGCCCCAGCATTTT CASSPGGQGNQPQHF
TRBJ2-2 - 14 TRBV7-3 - TGTGCCAGCAGCTATTCAGGGTTCCCCGGGGAGCTGTTTTTT CASSYSGFPGELFF
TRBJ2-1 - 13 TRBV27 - TGTGCCAGCAGTTTCGGAGTCCACAATGAGCAGTTCTTC CASSFGVHNEQFF
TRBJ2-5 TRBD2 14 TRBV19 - TGTGCCAGTAGTTTCTCCGGGACTAGCGGCTCCCAGTACTTC CASSFSGTSGSQYF
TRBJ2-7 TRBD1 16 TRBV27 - TGTGCCAGCAGTCCCTTCTCCGGGACAGGGTACGGCGAGCAGTACTTC CASSPFSGTGYGEQYF
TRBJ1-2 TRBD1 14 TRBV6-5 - TGTGCCAGCAGTTACGGGGGACAGCCCTATGGCTACACCTTC CASSYGGQPYGYTF
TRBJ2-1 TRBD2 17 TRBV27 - TGTGCCAGCAGTTTATCGACTTCGACTAGCAGGTACAATGAGCAGTTCTTC CASSLSTSTSRYNEQFF
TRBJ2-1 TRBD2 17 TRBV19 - TGTGCCAGTAGTATCGCCCCGGGACTAGCGCGTTACAATGAGCAGTTCTTC CASSIAPGLARYNEQFF
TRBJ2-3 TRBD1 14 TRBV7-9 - TGTGCCAGCAGCTTTAAGGGGGCGACAGATACGCAGTATTTT CASSFKGATDTQYF
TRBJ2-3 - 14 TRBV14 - TGTGCCAGCAGGGGGCCCGGGAGCACAGATACGCAGTATTTT CASRGPGSTDTQYF
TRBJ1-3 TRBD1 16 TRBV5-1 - TGCGCCAGCAGCGTCGGGACAGCCTTCTCGGGAAACACCATATATTTT CASSVGTAFSGNTIYF
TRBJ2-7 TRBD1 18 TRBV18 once TGTGCCAGCTCACTGTACCTCAGTTCAGGGGGTGCCTCCTACGAGCAGTACTTC CASSLYLSSGGASYEQYF
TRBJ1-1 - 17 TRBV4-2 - TGTGCCAGCAGCCCCCTCCCGGATCCCAGGGGACATGATGAAGCTTTCTTT CASSPLPDPRGHDEAFF
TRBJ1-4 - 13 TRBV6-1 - TGTGCCAGCAGTGATATGTCTAATGAAAAACTGTTTTTT CASSDMSNEKLFF
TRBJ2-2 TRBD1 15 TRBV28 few TGTGCCAGCAGCCCCGGGGACAGGGAGGCCGGGGAGCTGTTTTTT CASSPGDREAGELFF
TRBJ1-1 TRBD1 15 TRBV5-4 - TGTGCCAGCGTTTCTCCGGGACAGGGGAGAACTGAAGCTTTCTTT CASVSPGQGRTEAFF
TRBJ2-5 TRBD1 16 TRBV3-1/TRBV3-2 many TGTGCCAGCAGCCTAGCCGGGACAGGGGTTCAAGAGACCCAGTACTTC CASSLAGTGVQETQYF
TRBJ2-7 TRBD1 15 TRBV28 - TGTGCCAGCAGGCCCACGGACAGGGGGCGATACGAGCAGTACTTC CASRPTDRGRYEQYF
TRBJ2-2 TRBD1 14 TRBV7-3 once TGTGCCAGCAGCCCGGGACAGGGAAACGGGGAGCTGTTTTTT CASSPGQGNGELFF
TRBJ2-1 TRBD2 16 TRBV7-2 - TGTGCCAGCAGCTTAGACGCTAGCGGGAGCTTGAATGAGCAGTTCTTC CASSLDASGSLNEQFF
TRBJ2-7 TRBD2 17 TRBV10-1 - TGCGCCAGCAGAGGACTAGCGGGCCCCCTGAGCTCCTACGAGCAGTACTTC CASRGLAGPLSSYEQYF
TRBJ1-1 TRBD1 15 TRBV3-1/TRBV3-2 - TGTGCCAGCAGCCCCGGACAGGGGCAGAGGACTGAAGCTTTCTTT CASSPGQGQRTEAFF
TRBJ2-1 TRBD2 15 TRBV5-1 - TGCGCCAGCAGCTTGTCGCTTCAAGCGGGGGCTGAGCAGTTCTTC CASSLSLQAGAEQFF
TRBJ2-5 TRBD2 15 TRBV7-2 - TGTGCCAGCACCCTGGTGAGCGGGAGTAGGGAGACCCAGTACTTC CASTLVSGSRETQYF
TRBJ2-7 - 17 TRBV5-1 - TGCGCCAGCAGCTTGGGACTTGGGGGCAGAAACTCCTACGAGCAGTACTTC CASSLGLGGRNSYEQYF
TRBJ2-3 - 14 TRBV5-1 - TGCGCCAGCAGCTTGGGACTAGTTACAGATACGCAGTATTTT CASSLGLVTDTQYF
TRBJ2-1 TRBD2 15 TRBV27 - TGTGCCAGCAGTTCGGGACTAGCGGAATACAATGAGCAGTTCTTC CASSSGLAEYNEQFF
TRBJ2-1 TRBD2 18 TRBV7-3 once TGTGCCAGCAGCCCTCAGAGTACGGCGGGAGCTACCTACAATGAGCAGTTCTTC CASSPQSTAGATYNEQFF
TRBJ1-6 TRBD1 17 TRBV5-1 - TGCGCCAGCAGCAGAGCAGGGGGTGGCTCCTATAATTCACCCCTCCACTTT CASSRAGGGSYNSPLHF
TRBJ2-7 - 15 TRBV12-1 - TGTGCCAGCAGCTACAATTCCGTGGACAGCTACGAGCAGTACTTC CASSYNSVDSYEQYF
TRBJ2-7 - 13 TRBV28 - TGTGCCAGCAGTTTGACTAGTTCCTACGAGCAGTACTTC CASSLTSSYEQYF
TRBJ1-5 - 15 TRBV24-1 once TGTGCCACCAGTGATCCTCAGGGTTCGAATCAGCCCCAGCATTTT CATSDPQGSNQPQHF
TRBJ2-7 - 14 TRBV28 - TGTGCCAGCATTCCCGGGGGAGGAGCCTACGAGCAGTACTTC CASIPGGGAYEQYF
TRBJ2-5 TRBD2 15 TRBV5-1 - TGCGCCAGCAGCTTGAGCTTAGCGGGACAAGAGACCCAGTACTTC CASSLSLAGQETQYF
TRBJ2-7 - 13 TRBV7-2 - TGTGCCAGCAGCGCCCAGGGGATCTACGAGCAGTACTTC CASSAQGIYEQYF
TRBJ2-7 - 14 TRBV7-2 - TGTGCCAGCAGCTTAAACCCAGGACTTTACGAGCAGTACTTC CASSLNPGLYEQYF
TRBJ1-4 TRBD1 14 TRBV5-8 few TGTGCCAGCAGCCGGGGACAGATTAATGAAAAACTGTTTTTT CASSRGQINEKLFF
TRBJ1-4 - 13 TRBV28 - TGTGCCAGCAGTTCCATGACCCAGCCGGGGTTTCTTTTT CASSSMTQPGFLF
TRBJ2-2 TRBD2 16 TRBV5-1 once TGCGCCAGCAGAAAACTAGCGGGAGGTTACACCGGGGAGCTGTTTTTT CASRKLAGGYTGELFF
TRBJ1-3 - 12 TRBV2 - TGTGCCAGCTCCCGGGGGGAAACAACCATATATTTT CASSRGETTIYF
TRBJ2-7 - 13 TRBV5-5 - TGTGCCAGCAGCTCTAAGACAATGTACGAGCAGTACTTC CASSSKTMYEQYF
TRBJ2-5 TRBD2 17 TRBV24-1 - TGTGCCACCAGTGACCTGGGACTAGCGGCATACCAAGAGACCCAGTACTTC CATSDLGLAAYQETQYF
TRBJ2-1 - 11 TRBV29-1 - TGCAGCGTTGAGCGGTACAATGAGCAGTTCTTC CSVERYNEQFF
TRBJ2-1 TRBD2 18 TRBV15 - TGTGCCACCAGCAGAGACATGTTCCTAGCGGGAGGGAACAATGAGCAGTTCTTC CATSRDMFLAGGNNEQFF
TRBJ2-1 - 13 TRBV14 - TGTGCCAGCAGCCCGACAGTTTACAATGAGCAGTTCTTC CASSPTVYNEQFF
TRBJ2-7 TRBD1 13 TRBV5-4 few TGTGCCAGCAGCCCCACAGGGGTCGGGGAGCAGTACTTC CASSPTGVGEQYF
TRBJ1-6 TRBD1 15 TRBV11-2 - TGTGCCAGCAGGTCGACCGGGACAGGGGCTTCACCCCTCCACTTT CASRSTGTGASPLHF
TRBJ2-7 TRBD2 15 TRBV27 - TGTGCCAGCAGTCCCCAACTAGCGGGAGGAGGGGAGCAGTACTTC CASSPQLAGGGEQYF